These 10 T cell receptor beta chains originate from one sample sequenced in a study of blood T cell repertoires in COVID-19. Using immunoSEQ multiplex PCR, the repertoire was profiled, and TCRdb retains in-frame clones only, with some absent. The table has 100,000 or so clones, around 90% seen once. The sample taken for sequencing was peripheral blood. Source of these receptors: a man between 45 and 60 years old with acute or convalescent COVID-19.

The chain employs TRBV5-1 and TRBJ2-2, with 7 bases matching TRBD2. The CDR3 runs 16 residues. Looked up from germline, CDR1 is SGHRS and CDR2 is YFSETQ. Losses at the gene ends were 0 bases for V and 2 bases for J; bases not matched to a gene: 4. CDR3 loop: CASSLEGLYNTGELFF. CDR3 coding DNA: TGCGCCAGCAGCTTGGAGGGACTATACAACACCGGGGAGCTGTTTTTT.

This chain connects TRBV19 to TRBJ1-1; TRBD1 matches 7 bases. This CDR3 is built from 14 residues. The V segment lost 3 bases and the J segment 4 bases; nucleotides outside the gene matches: 5. CDR1 and CDR2 from the germline V gene are LNHDA and SQIVND (reference sequence). Written as DNA, the CDR3 is TGTGCCAGTAGTATCTGGGACAGAGCCACTGAAGCTTTCTTT. Translated: CASSIWDRATEAFF.

The V and J genes are TRBV28 and TRBJ1-2; 10 bases map to TRBD1. The V gene's germline CDR1 is MDHEN and CDR2 SYDVKM. The CDR3 covers 13 residues. J lost 8 bases, V lost 5 bases, and 5 bases had no gene match. The CDR3 DNA follows: TGTGCCAGCAGTCTCGGGGACAGGGGAGGCTACACCTTC. The encoded protein is CASSLGDRGGYTF.

J is TRBJ2-5 and V is TRBV9; 9 bases fit TRBD1. The V and J ends lost 7 bases and 4 bases, in that order; junction bases with no gene match: 8. The CDR3 has 14 residues. Germline loops: CDR1 SGDLS, CDR2 YYNGEE. CDR3 protein: CASGGTGRPETQYF. In DNA form, the CDR3 reads TGTGCCAGCGGCGGGACAGGGAGGCCAGAGACCCAGTACTTC.

This chain joins TRBV24-1 and TRBJ2-2, with 9 bases that match TRBD1. CDR3 length equals 16 residues. Per germline, CDR1 KGHDR and CDR2 SFDVKD. Trimming cost V 4 bases and J 4 bases; bases outside gene matches: 6. The CDR3 sequence is CATSDYRGRVTGELFF. The CDR3 DNA is TGTGCCACCAGTGACTACAGGGGGCGGGTCACCGGGGAGCTGTTTTTT.

V usage is TRBV27 and J usage is TRBJ1-5, with 7 bases identical to TRBD1. J was trimmed by 1 base and V by 9 bases; bases with no gene match: 6. This CDR3 spans 14 amino acids. Germline V gives CDR1 MNHEY, CDR2 SMNVEV (reference sequence). CDR3 in amino acids: CARVPRGSNQPQHF. Written as DNA, the CDR3 is TGTGCCAGGGTTCCCAGGGGGAGCAATCAGCCCCAGCATTTT.

Here the CDR3 DNA reads TGTGCCAGCAGCCCCCCGGGAGCCGGGGAGCTGTTTTTT. It yields the protein CASSPPGAGELFF. V usage is TRBV7-3 and J usage is TRBJ2-2; tentatively, D is TRBD2 (6 bases). The CDR3 covers 13 residues. V was pared by 5 bases and J by 6 bases, with 10 bases between. CDR1 is SGHTA and CDR2 is FQGTGA in the germline V gene. Variable domain in full (rest from reference TRBV7-3 and TRBJ2-2): GAGVSQTPSNKVTEKGKYVELRCDPISGHTALYWYRQSLGQGPEFLIYFQGTGAADDSGLPNDRFFAVRPEGSVSTLKIQRTERGDSAVYLCASSPPGAGELFFGEGSRLTVL.

V and J are TRBV2 and TRBJ1-2; D gene ambiguous. The germline V gene encodes CDR1 SNHLY and CDR2 FYNNEI. This CDR3 is 14 amino acids long. Trimming took 2 bases from V and 7 from J, leaving 14 bases between them. CDR3 sequence: CASSETVLTGGYTF. CDR3 bases: TGTGCCAGCAGTGAAACCGTCCTGACTGGTGGCTACACCTTC.

This rearrangement joins TRBV2 to TRBJ1-5; 9 bases fit TRBD1. The CDR3 length is 14 residues. Trimming at V came to 9 bases and at J to 2 bases, leaving 5 bases not matched to a gene. Germline V gives CDR1 SNHLY, CDR2 FYNNEI. This CDR3 is CARGTGMGNQPQHF. Written as DNA, the CDR3 is TGTGCCAGGGGGACAGGGATGGGCAATCAGCCCCAGCATTTT.

The chain links TRBV15 to TRBJ2-5; the match to TRBD2 covers 7 bases. The length of the CDR3 is 15 residues. V lost 1 base to trimming and J lost 1 base; unmatched junction nucleotides: 3. Germline CDR1 and CDR2: LNHNV and YYDKDF (reference sequence). Here the CDR3 reads CATSRGLAAQETQYF. The CDR3 region has the DNA TGTGCCACCAGCAGAGGACTAGCTGCCCAAGAGACCCAGTACTTC.